The T cell receptor (beta chain) under discussion was sequenced for a study of blood T cell repertoires in COVID-19. The overall study: PBMCs, B-cell-depleted T cells, or T cells provided the cDNA or gDNA that made up the material.

CDR1 and CDR2 from the germline V gene are SGHNT and YYREEE (reference sequence). V was shortened by 5 bases and J by 0 bases, with 25 bases between the two germline ends. The CDR3 covers 19 residues. The table came from immunoSEQ multiplex PCR; TCRdb's copy has only in-frame clones and leaves some out. The table has a few hundred thousand clones, about nine tenths seen once. Enrollees, about 18 to 95 years old, lived in about two dozen US areas. Participants had their cohort set by participant-reported clinical history. Two negative PCRs, clearance, or symptom resolution were required of recovered Cohort 3 donors.

The sequence derives from a woman between 18 and 29 years old who had recovered from COVID-19. The chain has TRBV5-4 and TRBJ2-3; tentatively, D is TRBD1 (5 bases). The specimen was PBMCs or T cells enriched from blood (not recorded which). The CDR3 loop is CASSTLLLQEKTSTDTQYF. The CDR3 DNA sequence: TGTGCCAGCAGTACCCTACTCTTACAGGAGAAAACTAGCACAGATACGCAGTATTTT.